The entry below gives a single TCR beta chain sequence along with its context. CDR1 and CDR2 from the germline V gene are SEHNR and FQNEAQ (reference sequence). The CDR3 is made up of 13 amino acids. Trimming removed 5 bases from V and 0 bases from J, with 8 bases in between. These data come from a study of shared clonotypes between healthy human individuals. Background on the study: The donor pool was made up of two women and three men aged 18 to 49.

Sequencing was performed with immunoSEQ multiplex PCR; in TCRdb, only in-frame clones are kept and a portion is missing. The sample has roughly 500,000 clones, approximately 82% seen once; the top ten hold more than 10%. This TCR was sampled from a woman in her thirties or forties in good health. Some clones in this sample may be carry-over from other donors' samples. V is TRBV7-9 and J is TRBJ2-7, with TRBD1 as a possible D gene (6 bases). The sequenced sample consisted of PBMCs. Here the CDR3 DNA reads TGTGCCAGCAGCCGGGACACCTCCTACGAGCAGTACTTC. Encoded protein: CASSRDTSYEQYF.